This TCR beta chain was found in a study of identifying expanded T cells in peripheral blood. The study's findings and limits: Clone count variance between roughly 2-week samples rose with total template count. Over approximately two and four weeks, about 15 and 18 clones changed, versus roughly 1.2 between replicates.

Using immunoSEQ multiplex PCR, the repertoire was profiled, and TCRdb retains in-frame clones only, with some absent. The table has around 85,000 clones, 88% seen once. There are 15 residues in the CDR3. The V end lost 0 bases, the J end lost 5 bases, and 14 bases lay between the germline ends. Germline CDR1 and CDR2: SGDLS and YYNGEE. No infections or other immune events were documented during collection. A remark on this clone: The antigen remains unidentified.

The chain is built from TRBV9 and TRBJ1-1; TRBD1 is a possible D gene (6 bases). Sequencing used blood. The sequence was obtained from a person aged 18-70 years in good health. DNA for the CDR3: TGTGCCAGCAGCGTAGGCCCGGGGGCTGGAACTGAAGCTTTCTTT. Amino acid sequence: CASSVGPGAGTEAFF.